This TCR beta chain was recorded in a study of blood T cell repertoires in COVID-19. Produced via immunoSEQ multiplex PCR; TCRdb's table is partial and in-frame only. The profile covers about 210,000 clones, with less than 90% appearing a single time and roughly 0.7% taken by the ten largest. The CDR3 is 15 residues long. Trimming left V 5 bases short and J 11 bases short, with 24 bases between. Germline V lookup: CDR1 SEHNR, CDR2 FQNEAQ (reference sequence). Sample: peripheral blood. This sequence was found in a man aged 40-49 years with acute or convalescent COVID-19. This chain joins TRBV7-9 and TRBJ1-1; no clear D gene. CDR3 amino acids: CASSPDGDYGFRAFF. The CDR3 DNA reads TGTGCCAGCAGCCCAGACGGAGACTACGGCTTTAGGGCTTTCTTT.